A single sample gave rise to the 21 T cell receptor beta chains below, sequenced in a study of T-cell memory formation after mild COVID-19 (dated by TCRdb to 2020 to 2023). Libraries were made using 5' RACE. The sample was run on an Illumina NovaSeq 6000. The raw public reads went through TCRdb reprocessing: fastp at Q25, MiXCR clone calling, in-frame beta chains kept. Rows merge per CDR3 protein into single entries with the most common DNA and genes. The sample has under 400,000 distinct CDR3 sequences on record, under 25% of them singletons. Together, the top ten hold around 13% of the sample. The sequenced sample consisted of PBMCs or a T cell subset sorted from them (not recorded which). The receptors come from an adult woman who had mild COVID-19 (a few samples of this study predate the infection). The sample titles of this study are shuffled in the database, so cell type and time point are left out; the donor was told from shared clones.

The chain employs TRBV12-3 or TRBV12-4 and TRBJ2-3, with unresolved D. The CDR3 is 12 residues long. The V end lost 6 bases, the J end lost 4 bases, and 8 bases lay between the germline ends. The CDR3 protein is CASSIEADTQYF. CDR3 sequence (DNA): TGTGCCAGCAGCATAGAGGCAGATACGCAGTATTTT.

This chain links TRBV18 with TRBJ2-1, with unresolved D. Trimming pared 3 bases from V and 10 bases from J, leaving 16 bases between. The germline V gene encodes CDR1 KGHSH and CDR2 LQKENI. The CDR3 is 14 residues long. The CDR3 loop is CASSPSVSLREQFF. DNA for the CDR3: TGTGCCAGCTCACCCTCTGTTTCCCTCCGGGAGCAGTTCTTC.

The chain uses TRBV4-2 and TRBJ2-5, with a weak D call TRBD1 (5 bases). The CDR3 is 16 amino acids. Trimming removed 1 base at V and 2 bases at J, with 14 bases between. Per the germline V gene, CDR1 is LGHNA and CDR2 is YNFKEQ. Here the CDR3 DNA reads TGTGCCAGCAGCCAAGTTGTGCAGGGCCAACAAGAGACCCAGTACTTC. It encodes CASSQVVQGQQETQYF.

The chain couples TRBV20-1 to TRBJ2-7, with D possibly TRBD2 on 5 matching bases. CDR1 is DFQATT and CDR2 is SNEGSKA in the germline V gene (reference sequence). The CDR3 length is 11 residues. The CDR3 region is CAVPRGYEQYF. The CDR3 bases are TGCGCGGTGCCCCGGGGTTACGAGCAGTACTTC.

This clonotype came up a few times. This chain joins TRBV3-1 and TRBJ1-2; perhaps TRBD1 as D (6 bases). CDR1 and CDR2 from the germline V gene are LGHDT and YNNKEL (reference sequence). The CDR3 is 13 residues long. The germline V and J ends were trimmed by 5 bases and 5 bases, with 12 bases remaining between them. Written as DNA, the CDR3 is TGTGCCAGCAGCGCATCAGGGGCTTATGGCTACACCTTC. Translation gives CASSASGAYGYTF.

V and J are TRBV4-3 and TRBJ2-1; no reliable D call. CDR3 size: 15 residues. V was cut by 1 base and J by 5 bases, with 12 bases left in between. Germline CDR1 and CDR2: LGHNA and YSLEER. The CDR3 protein is CASSQGIGSNNEQFF. The CDR3 nucleotides read TGCGCCAGCAGCCAAGGTATAGGGTCAAACAATGAGCAGTTCTTC.

This CDR3 is CASSQAITDGETQYF. CDR3 sequence (DNA): TGCGCCAGCAGCCAAGCGATAACGGACGGGGAGACCCAGTACTTC. J is TRBJ2-5 and V is TRBV4-3, with D unresolved. The CDR3 consists of 15 residues. Looked up from germline, CDR1 is LGHNA and CDR2 is YSLEER. V gave up 1 base and J gave up 5 bases, with 14 bases separating them.

The CDR3, as DNA: TGTGCCAGCAGCCAAGAGCAGGGGAATGAGCAGTTCTTC. Protein product: CASSQEQGNEQFF. This rearrangement joins TRBV4-2 to TRBJ2-1; tentative D call: TRBD1 (6 bases). Between the trimmed V and J ends, which lost 0 bases and 7 bases, there was a span of 7 bases. The CDR3 runs to 13 residues. Germline loops: CDR1 LGHNA, CDR2 YNFKEQ.

This clonotype was recorded a few times. The gene calls are TRBV2 and TRBJ2-7; TRBD2 might be the D (6 bases). V lost 8 bases and J 4 bases, leaving 9 bases between the germline ends. The CDR3 runs to 11 residues. Germline CDR1 is SNHLY and CDR2 is FYNNEI. CDR3 coding DNA: TGTGCCAGCCGGGGAGGATACGAGCAGTACTTC. As protein: CASRGGYEQYF. Full variable domain (outside the CDR3, taken from reference TRBV2 and TRBJ2-7): EPEVTQTPSHQVTQMGQEVILRCVPISNHLYFYWYRQILGQKVEFLVSFYNNEISEKSEIFDDQFSVERPDGSNFTLKIRSTKLEDSAMYFCASRGGYEQYFGPGTRLTVT.

V gene TRBV15 combines with J gene TRBJ2-7, with a possible D match to TRBD2 (6 bases). Germline lookup yields CDR1 LNHNV and CDR2 YYDKDF (reference sequence). This CDR3 has 15 amino acids. Trimming shortened V by 1 base and J by 0 bases, and 10 bases separated the two germline ends. The CDR3 DNA reads as TGTGCCACCAGCAGAGGGGCTAGCGTCTCCTACGAGCAGTACTTC. Translated, it gives CATSRGASVSYEQYF.

The chain carries TRBV7-9 and TRBJ1-5; D not resolved. Germline V gene lookup returns CDR1 SEHNR and CDR2 FQNEAQ (reference sequence). V lost 3 bases and J lost 3, with 9 bases in between. CDR3 size: 14 residues. CDR3: CASSLAGPNQPQHF. In DNA form, the CDR3 reads TGTGCCAGCAGCTTGGCGGGTCCCAATCAGCCCCAGCATTTT.

This chain joins TRBV29-1 and TRBJ1-5, with D maybe TRBD1 (6 bases). The CDR3 covers 13 residues. From germline, CDR1 is SQVTM and CDR2 ANQGSEA. V lost 5 bases and J lost 6, with 14 bases in between. Written as DNA, the CDR3 is TGCAGCGTTTCGCGGGGGGCAGGTCAGCCCCAGCATTTT. It specifies CSVSRGAGQPQHF.

The rearrangement joins TRBV13 to TRBJ2-1, with 7 bases aligning to TRBD1. Germline CDR1 and CDR2: PRHDT and FYEKMQ (reference sequence). The CDR3 runs to 14 residues. Unmatched junction bases numbered 4, after V lost 3 bases and J lost 5 bases. The CDR3 loop is CASSFRDRNNEQFF. In nucleotides, the CDR3 is TGTGCCAGCAGCTTCCGGGACAGAAACAATGAGCAGTTCTTC.

The genes are TRBV13 and TRBJ1-2; no firm D call. Trimming removed 0 bases at V and 4 bases at J, with 6 bases between. CDR3 length equals 13 residues. Germline loops: CDR1 PRHDT, CDR2 FYEKMQ (reference sequence). The CDR3 loop reads CASSLGRLYGYTF. CDR3 sequence (DNA): TGTGCCAGCAGCTTAGGTCGCCTCTATGGCTACACCTTC.

The count of this clonotype is one. The chain recombines TRBV5-5 with TRBJ1-2; 9 nucleotides agree with TRBD1. The CDR3 is 13 residues long. CDR1 is SGHKS, CDR2 YYEKEE, per germline (reference sequence). V was clipped by 3 bases and J by 6 bases; unmatched bases: 3. The CDR3 DNA reads as TGTGCCAGCAGCTGGGGACAGGGTGATGGCTACACCTTC. It translates to CASSWGQGDGYTF.

This clonotype was picked up a small number of times. CDR3 region: CATSDLPGGSTDTQYF. CDR3 coding DNA: TGTGCCACCAGTGATTTGCCGGGAGGGAGCACAGATACGCAGTATTTT. This chain links TRBV24-1 with TRBJ2-3, with TRBD2 identical over 8 bases. The V and J ends lost 0 bases and 0 bases, in that order; junction bases with no gene match: 1. Germline V gives CDR1 KGHDR, CDR2 SFDVKD. There are 16 residues in the CDR3.

The chain couples TRBV6-2 or TRBV6-3 to TRBJ2-2; weak D call: TRBD1 (5 bases). The V and J ends lost 2 bases and 5 bases respectively, with 9 bases between them. Per the germline V gene, CDR1 is MNHEY and CDR2 is SVGEGT. The CDR3 runs to 14 residues. DNA for the CDR3: TGTGCCAGCAGTTACATCCAGGGAACCGGGGAGCTGTTTTTT. This gives the protein CASSYIQGTGELFF.

J is TRBJ1-5 and V is TRBV12-3 or TRBV12-4; 8 nucleotides agree with TRBD1. The CDR3 is 17 residues long. V gave up 6 bases and J gave up 3 bases; unmatched junction bases: 13. Here the CDR3 reads CASSYRLSDRVNQPQHF. The CDR3 DNA is TGTGCCAGCAGCTATCGGCTCTCGGACAGGGTCAATCAGCCCCAGCATTTT.

This clonotype was seen more than once but under ten times. The chain uses TRBV5-1 and TRBJ1-1; 7 positions match TRBD1. V lost 1 base to trimming and J lost 1 base; unmatched junction nucleotides: 16. This CDR3 is 19 amino acids long. CDR1 and CDR2 (germline): SGHRS, YFSETQ. Here the CDR3 DNA reads TGCGCCAGCAGCTTGAGCCAAGACAGGGTGTTTTTGGGGAACACTGAAGCTTTCTTT. The encoded protein is CASSLSQDRVFLGNTEAFF.

The rearrangement links TRBV6-6 to TRBJ2-7, with 9 bases that match TRBD1. CDR3 length: 12 residues. The V gene's germline CDR1 is MNHNY and CDR2 SVGAGI (reference sequence). Losses at the gene ends were 4 bases for V and 10 bases for J; bases not matched to a gene: 5. The CDR3, as DNA: TGTGCCAGCAGTTCGCCGGGACAGGGCCAGTACTTC. Its protein product is CASSSPGQGQYF.

The V call is TRBV7-6, the J call TRBJ2-1, with D tentatively TRBD1 or TRBD2 (5 bases each). V was clipped by 4 bases and J by 6 bases, with 22 bases between them. CDR1 and CDR2 (germline): SGHVS, FNYEAQ. This CDR3 comprises 17 residues. The CDR3 coding sequence is TGTGCCAGCAGCTCCAAGCCCTGGGGGTGGCTCATCAATGAGCAGTTCTTC. Protein: CASSSKPWGWLINEQFF. The full variable domain, rest sourced from reference TRBV7-6 and TRBJ2-1, is GAGVSQSPRYKVTKRGQDVALRCDPISGHVSLYWYRQALGQGPEFLTYFNYEAQQDKSGLPNDRFSAERPEGSISTLTIQRTEQRDSAMYRCASSSKPWGWLINEQFFGPGTRLTVL.